A single sample gave rise to the 4 T cell receptor beta chains below, sequenced in a study of CD8 T cells in ankylosing spondylitis. TCRdb ran MiXCR on the 5' RACE reads and lists one entry per CDR3 protein. In the table there are 150,000 to 200,000 distinct CDR3 sequences, 11% of which are singletons. The specimen sequenced was blood, either unsorted or a sorted T cell fraction (not recorded which). The receptors were gathered from a male donor with ankylosing spondylitis or in good health (not recorded which).

The chain has TRBV6-2 or TRBV6-3 and TRBJ2-7; the D is unclear. Germline-derived CDR1 and CDR2 are MNHEY and SVGEGT. Trimming removed 1 base at V and 5 bases at J, with 3 bases between. The CDR3 extends over 11 amino acids. CDR3 sequence reads: CASSYWDEQYF. Here the CDR3 DNA reads TGTGCCAGCAGTTACTGGGACGAGCAGTACTTC.

Ten or more counts support this clonotype. The chain is built from TRBV10-3 and TRBJ2-7, with a tentative D call TRBD2 (5 bases). V shed 10 bases and J shed 5 bases, with 30 bases lying between them. CDR1 is ENHRY and CDR2 is SYGVKD in the germline V gene. CDR3 length equals 17 residues. This CDR3 is CATARTSTQHAAHEQYF. CDR3 nucleotides: TGTGCCACCGCTCGGACTTCAACTCAACATGCCGCTCACGAGCAGTACTTC.

This clonotype was recorded many times. The chain uses TRBV29-1 and TRBJ2-7; 7 nucleotides agree with TRBD1. The ends lost 7 bases at V and 2 bases at J; junction bases unmatched: 14. The CDR3 totals 15 residues. Germline loops: CDR1 SQVTM, CDR2 ANQGSEA. CDR3 DNA sequence: TGCAGCGCCGAGGGAGACAGGGATTCTCCCTACGAGCAGTACTTC. It translates to CSAEGDRDSPYEQYF.

This clonotype occurred many times. The CDR3: CASSLTTFTDTQYF. In nucleotides, the CDR3 is TGTGCCAGCAGTTTGACGACTTTCACAGATACGCAGTATTTT. The chain combines TRBV28 with TRBJ2-3; D ambiguous. This CDR3 contains 14 residues. Germline V gives CDR1 MDHEN, CDR2 SYDVKM. V shed 3 bases and J shed 2 bases, with 9 bases lying between them.